A single sample gave rise to the 6 T cell receptor beta chains below, sequenced in a study of blood T cell repertoires in COVID-19. Assay: immunoSEQ multiplex PCR; the TCRdb copy retains only in-frame clones and omits some. The repertoire holds about 110,000 clones, roughly 85% seen once, with roughly 16% in the top ten. Material for sequencing was peripheral blood. All receptors derive from a woman of 80 years or more with active or convalescent COVID-19.

This chain uses TRBV7-3 with TRBJ2-5, with a possible D match to TRBD1 (6 bases). There are 11 residues in the CDR3. The germline V gene has CDR1 SGHTA and CDR2 FQGTGA. Trimming left V 5 bases short and J 13 bases short, with 14 bases between. For the CDR3, the DNA is TGTGCCAGCAGCGATGGGGGCCCTCCGTACTTC. Its translation is CASSDGGPPYF.

The chain joins TRBV15 to TRBJ2-2; 14 bases are a match to TRBD2. CDR3 length equals 20 residues. Germline CDR1 is LNHNV and CDR2 is YYDKDF (reference sequence). With 5 bases clipped from V and 5 bases from J, the junction kept 16 bases outside the gene matches. CDR3 DNA: TGTGCCACCAGCGCCCCGGGACTAGCGGGAGTGGGTGGTTGGACCGGGGAGCTGTTTTTT. Its translation: CATSAPGLAGVGGWTGELFF. Combining the CDR3 with reference TRBV15 and TRBJ2-2 gives the whole variable domain DAMVIQNPRYQVTQFGKPVTLSCSQTLNHNVMYWYQQKSSQAPKLLFHYYDKDFNNEADTPDNFQSRRPNTSFCFLDIRSPGLGDTAMYLCATSAPGLAGVGGWTGELFFGEGSRLTVL.

This chain joins TRBV5-6 and TRBJ2-1, with D maybe TRBD2 (6 bases). The CDR3 totals 16 residues. Trimming took off 4 bases at V and 0 bases at J, with 14 bases between the two ends. Germline CDR1 SGHDT, CDR2 YYEEEE. CDR3 region: CASSTTLAVSYNEQFF. The CDR3 bases are TGTGCCAGCAGCACCACTTTAGCGGTCTCCTACAATGAGCAGTTCTTC.

The chain combines TRBV7-9 with TRBJ2-7; the match to TRBD2 covers 11 bases. The CDR3 has 17 residues. Trimming took 4 bases from V and 2 from J; bases not matched to a gene: 10. CDR1 SEHNR and CDR2 FQNEAQ come from the germline V gene (reference sequence). The DNA of the CDR3 is TGTGCCAGCAGCTCCAGACTAGCGGGACCTTCAACCTACGAGCAGTACTTC. Amino acids: CASSSRLAGPSTYEQYF.

This clone was counted once. The gene calls are TRBV3-1 (or the pseudogene TRBV3-2) and TRBJ2-6; 7 bases are a match to TRBD1. The CDR3 loop spans 15 amino acids. Germline trimming cut 3 bases from V and 4 bases from J; bases unmatched to any gene: 3. The germline gives CDR1 LGHDT, CDR2 YNNKEL (reference sequence). The CDR3 reads CASSHTGAGANVLTF. The CDR3 DNA reads TGTGCCAGCAGCCACACAGGGGCCGGGGCCAACGTCCTGACTTTC.

The chain combines TRBV7-9 with TRBJ2-5; 16 bases map to TRBD2. The CDR3 loop spans 18 amino acids. Germline V lookup: CDR1 SEHNR, CDR2 FQNEAQ (reference sequence). V dropped 5 bases and J dropped 4; count of bases not matched to a gene: 10. The DNA for the CDR3 is TGTGCCAGCAGCACGACCCGGGGACTAGCGGGAGGGGGAGAGACCCAGTACTTC. This sequence encodes CASSTTRGLAGGGETQYF.